This TCR beta chain was documented in a study of control samples from healthy donors and cancer patients. This CDR3 has 15 amino acids. CDR1 is SGHRS, CDR2 YFSETQ, per germline. Trimming took off 0 bases at V and 5 bases at J, with 12 bases between the two ends. Sequencing used immunoSEQ multiplex PCR; TCRdb keeps in-frame clones, though not all of them. Here the sample spans around 75,000 clones, 85% to 95% being singletons. In this sample, this clone turned up a few times. Material for sequencing was blood. This chain joins TRBV5-1 and TRBJ1-5; a possible D gene is TRBD1 (5 bases). This clonotype was obtained from a woman aged 55-69 years in good health. As DNA, the CDR3 is TGCGCCAGCAGCTTGGATGGGGACGGCCATCAGCCCCAGCATTTT. This sequence encodes CASSLDGDGHQPQHF.